This T cell receptor (beta chain) was sequenced during a study of a mutant IDH1 vaccine in newly diagnosed glioma. Across the study: Treated patients had a mean age of 40.4 years and a sex split that was about 62% male and roughly 38% female. Study-wide points: It was around 93% of patients that developed vaccine-induced immune responses.

A remark on this clone: The antigen remains undetermined.

As for time point: baseline, week 1 (first vaccination visit). As for treatment: pre-vaccination baseline after standard-of-care therapy. Only in-frame clones appear in the TCRdb table, and some are missing; sequencing was by immunoSEQ multiplex PCR. The table records roughly 70,000 clones, around 86% of them present only once. The CDR3 has 17 amino acids. The J segment lost 4 bases and the V segment lost 1 base, leaving 7 bases of the junction unmatched. Germline CDR1 and CDR2: ENHRY and SYGVKD. Sequencing used PBMCs, obtained from a glioma patient treated with radiotherapy, temozolomide or both. The chain carries TRBV10-3 and TRBJ2-2; 9 nucleotides align to TRBD1. This TCR came from a man under 40 with glioma. The CDR3 sequence is CAISEYGTGGLTGELFF. CDR3 nucleotide sequence: TGTGCCATCAGTGAGTATGGTACAGGGGGCCTCACCGGGGAGCTGTTTTTT.